The 6 T cell receptor beta chains given below trace back to one sample, sequenced in a study of T cell responses to AZD1222 COVID-19 vaccine. Repertoires were generated with immunoSEQ multiplex PCR, while TCRdb's copy carries only in-frame clones and drops some. The sample holds roughly 120,000 clones, around nine tenths seen once. Here the sequenced sample was peripheral blood, taken 28 days after the second AZD1222 dose. The receptors come from an adult who received the AZD1222 COVID-19 vaccine.

The gene calls are TRBV28 and TRBJ1-5; no definite D call. CDR1 MDHEN and CDR2 SYDVKM come from the germline V gene. This CDR3 region has 12 residues. The germline V and J ends were trimmed by 8 bases and 1 base, with 6 bases remaining between them. Here the CDR3 reads CASQRSNQPQHF. The CDR3 bases are TGTGCCAGCCAGCGAAGCAATCAGCCCCAGCATTTT. Supplemented by reference TRBV28 and TRBJ1-5, the full variable domain reads DVKVTQSSRYLVKRTGEKVFLECVQDMDHENMFWYRQDPGLGLRLIYFSYDVKMKEKGDIPEGYSVSREKKERFSLILESASTNQTSMYLCASQRSNQPQHFGDGTRLSIL.

This clone was seen only once. V is TRBV20-1 and J is TRBJ2-3; 9 nucleotides agree with TRBD1. The germline V gene has CDR1 DFQATT and CDR2 SNEGSKA (reference sequence). The CDR3 is 15 amino acids. Unmatched junction bases numbered 4, after V lost 3 bases and J lost 0 bases. CDR3 loop: CSASGTGTSTDTQYF. The DNA for the CDR3 is TGCAGTGCTAGTGGGACAGGGACTAGCACAGATACGCAGTATTTT.

The V and J genes are TRBV5-4 and TRBJ1-2; 9 bases match TRBD1. V dropped 4 bases and J dropped 2; count of bases not matched to a gene: 3. CDR3 length: 14 residues. In germline, CDR1 is SGHNT, CDR2 YYREEE (reference sequence). The CDR3, as DNA: TGTGCCAGCAGCATTGACAGGGGGAACTATGGCTACACCTTC. This encodes CASSIDRGNYGYTF.

This clone was detected once. The J gene is TRBJ1-2, the V gene TRBV3-1 (or the pseudogene TRBV3-2); 9 bases map to TRBD1. With 6 bases clipped from V and 7 bases from J, the junction kept 6 bases outside the gene matches. This CDR3 comprises 13 residues. Germline CDR1 is LGHDT and CDR2 is YNNKEL (reference sequence). The CDR3 DNA is TGTGCCAGCAGTTACAGGGGGCGCGGTGGCTACACCTTC. This translates into CASSYRGRGGYTF.

This clone was counted a single time. V usage is TRBV5-1 and J usage is TRBJ2-7; 11 bases fit TRBD1. J lost 4 bases, V lost 4 bases, and 4 bases had no gene match. The CDR3 contains 14 residues. In germline, CDR1 is SGHRS, CDR2 YFSETQ. In nucleotides, the CDR3 is TGCGCCAGCAGCAGGGACAGGGGGAGGTACGAGCAGTACTTC. It is translated as CASSRDRGRYEQYF.

This rearrangement joins TRBV5-1 to TRBJ2-1; D not certain. The germline CDR1 and CDR2 sequences are SGHRS and YFSETQ. V was shortened by 4 bases and J by 0 bases, with 11 bases between the two germline ends. The CDR3 covers 15 residues. The CDR3 reads CASSRSASSYNEQFF. The CDR3 bases are TGCGCCAGCAGCCGCAGCGCTAGCTCCTACAATGAGCAGTTCTTC.